The 21 T cell receptor beta chains listed next were all sequenced from one sample in a study of cytomegalovirus exposure and HLA in healthy donors. With 60 Vbeta and 13 Jbeta primers, the PCR was carried out. Method: immunoSEQ multiplex PCR; TCRdb's copy keeps in-frame clones and lacks some. The table shows hundreds of thousands of clones, with roughly four fifths occurring only once. Material: PBMCs. These receptors were collected from a middle-aged woman in good health and CMV-seronegative.

The chain recombines TRBV7-2 with TRBJ2-2; D not certain. CDR1 and CDR2 from the germline V gene are SGHTA and FQGNSA. This CDR3 has 11 amino acids. Trimming removed 7 bases from V and 3 bases from J, with 3 bases in between. This CDR3 reads CASTYTGELFF. The CDR3 region has the DNA TGTGCCAGCACCTACACCGGGGAGCTGTTTTTT.

The rearrangement links TRBV28 to TRBJ1-4; D is undetermined. Trimming pared 3 bases from V and 2 bases from J, leaving 7 bases between. Germline assignment: CDR1 MDHEN and CDR2 SYDVKM. This CDR3 has 14 residues. The CDR3 DNA is TGTGCCAGCAGTTTGTTGCGGACTAATGAAAAACTGTTTTTT. It yields the protein CASSLLRTNEKLFF.

The chain joins TRBV11-3 to TRBJ2-1; 10 nucleotides line up with TRBD1. V trimming: 5 bases; J trimming: 9 bases; junction bases outside the gene matches: 16. Per germline, CDR1 SGHNT and CDR2 YENEEA. The CDR3 loop spans 17 amino acids. Here the CDR3 reads CASSRMPPGTGVSEQFF. The CDR3 DNA reads as TGTGCCAGCAGCCGGATGCCCCCCGGGACAGGGGTGTCTGAGCAGTTCTTC.

This clone was recorded once. The chain is built from TRBV2 and TRBJ1-2; 8 bases fit TRBD1. The length of the CDR3 is 14 residues. CDR1 is SNHLY, CDR2 FYNNEI, per germline. After removal of 6 bases from V and 0 bases from J, the junction contained 3 bases not matched to a gene. CDR3 sequence: CASRGQAANYGYTF. The CDR3 DNA is TGTGCCAGCAGGGGACAGGCGGCTAACTATGGCTACACCTTC.

In this sample, this clone turned up a few times. The CDR3, as DNA: TGTGCCAGTGGGGGCGCGAACACTGAAGCTTTCTTT. Protein: CASGGANTEAFF. The chain recombines TRBV6-5 with TRBJ1-1; tentatively, D is TRBD1 (6 bases). Germline CDR1 MNHEY, CDR2 SVGAGI. Deletions cut 9 bases from V and 1 base from J, with 9 bases between. This CDR3 has 12 residues.

J is TRBJ2-2 and V is TRBV2, with TRBD1 matching 7 bases. V shed 5 bases and J 1 base; nucleotides not matched to a gene: 7. CDR1 and CDR2 (germline): SNHLY, FYNNEI. This CDR3 has 16 residues. CDR3 DNA: TGTGCCAGCAGTAATCGTCCAGGGGGGAACACCGGGGAGCTGTTTTTT. This sequence encodes CASSNRPGGNTGELFF.

This clone was observed a few times. This chain links TRBV4-1 with TRBJ1-3; a weak D match, TRBD1 (6 bases). The V gene lost 1 base and the J gene lost 0 bases, with 10 bases spanning the gap. The CDR3 totals 16 residues. Germline lookup yields CDR1 MGHRA and CDR2 YSYEKL. The CDR3 coding sequence is TGCGCCAGCAGCCAAGTTTCGGACAGCTCTGGAAACACCATATATTTT. It codes for CASSQVSDSSGNTIYF.

This chain connects TRBV9 to TRBJ2-7, with D perhaps matching TRBD2 (6 bases). V dropped 0 bases and J dropped 5 bases, with 9 bases sitting between them. Germline CDR1 and CDR2: SGDLS and YYNGEE. The length of the CDR3 is 13 residues. CDR3 region: CASSVAGGDEQYF. The CDR3 bases are TGTGCCAGCAGCGTAGCTGGAGGGGACGAGCAGTACTTC.

This clone appeared once. The chain links TRBV5-4 to TRBJ2-1; TRBD1 agrees at 7 bases. The V gene's germline CDR1 is SGHNT and CDR2 YYREEE (reference sequence). Trimming took 1 base from V and 1 from J; bases not matched to a gene: 2. The CDR3 covers 15 residues. The CDR3 DNA reads as TGTGCCAGCAGCTTGCCAGGGGGTTCCTACAATGAGCAGTTCTTC. Its translation is CASSLPGGSYNEQFF.

The V and J genes are TRBV19 and TRBJ2-1; no firm D call. Germline V lookup: CDR1 LNHDA, CDR2 SQIVND (reference sequence). There are 13 residues in the CDR3. V shed 7 bases and J shed 2 bases, with 9 bases lying between them. CDR3: CASTYRAYNEQFF. Here the CDR3 DNA reads TGTGCCAGTACCTACCGAGCCTACAATGAGCAGTTCTTC. The full variable domain, rest sourced from reference TRBV19 and TRBJ2-1, is DGGITQSPKYLFRKEGQNVTLSCEQNLNHDAMYWYRQDPGQGLRLIYYSQIVNDFQKGDIAEGYSVSREKKESFPLTVTSAQKNPTAFYLCASTYRAYNEQFFGPGTRLTVL.

Note on this clone: A read error may account for a junction end that differs from germline. This sequence joins TRBV7-9 and TRBJ1-2; 11 bases fit TRBD1. Germline V gene data show CDR1 as SEHNR and CDR2 as FQNEAQ (reference sequence). This CDR3 has 16 residues. CDR3 coding DNA: TGTTCCAGCAGCCTGAGTGGACAGGGGGCGGACTATGGCTACACCTTC. Residues: CSSSLSGQGADYGYTF.

The chain combines TRBV6-1 with TRBJ2-1; no clear D. V was shortened by 2 bases and J by 7 bases, with 6 bases between the two germline ends. Germline CDR1 MNHNS, CDR2 SASEGT. This CDR3 spans 12 amino acids. CDR3 nucleotides: TGTGCCAGCAGTGAATTCCCAAATGAGCAGTTCTTC. It is translated as CASSEFPNEQFF.

This sequence joins TRBV19 and TRBJ1-6; D call uncertain. Germline V gene data show CDR1 as LNHDA and CDR2 as SQIVND (reference sequence). The CDR3 has 16 residues. V lost 6 bases to trimming and J lost 8 bases, with 20 bases between them. In DNA form, the CDR3 reads TGTGCCAGTAGATACTGGGGTGGCCGGCGGGATTCACCCCTCCACTTT. Protein product: CASRYWGGRRDSPLHF. The entire variable domain, with the rest obtained from reference TRBV19 and TRBJ1-6, is as follows: DGGITQSPKYLFRKEGQNVTLSCEQNLNHDAMYWYRQDPGQGLRLIYYSQIVNDFQKGDIAEGYSVSREKKESFPLTVTSAQKNPTAFYLCASRYWGGRRDSPLHFGNGTRLTVT.

V usage is TRBV7-9 and J usage is TRBJ2-2, with D possibly TRBD2 on 6 matching bases. From germline, CDR1 is SEHNR and CDR2 FQNEAQ (reference sequence). The CDR3 runs to 15 residues. Trimming took off 11 bases at V and 0 bases at J, with 16 bases between the two ends. This CDR3 is CAETGVDANTGELFF. The CDR3 DNA reads TGTGCCGAAACGGGGGTCGATGCGAACACCGGGGAGCTGTTTTTT.

This clone has just one count. The rearrangement links TRBV6-1 to TRBJ1-2; D gene unclear. CDR1 and CDR2 (germline): MNHNS, SASEGT. This CDR3 is built from 14 residues. The V end was cut by 2 bases, the J end by 4 bases, with 11 bases between. This CDR3 reads CASSEWLPVYGYTF. In DNA form, the CDR3 reads TGTGCCAGCAGTGAATGGCTCCCAGTCTATGGCTACACCTTC.

The sample holds a few counts of this clone. The chain is built from TRBV5-6 and TRBJ1-5; a weak D match, TRBD1 (5 bases). The CDR3 runs to 16 residues. Germline CDR1 SGHDT, CDR2 YYEEEE. V lost 0 bases to trimming and J lost 0 bases, with 10 bases between them. The CDR3 here is CASSLAGGNSNQPQHF. The CDR3 nucleotides read TGTGCCAGCAGCTTGGCTGGGGGGAATAGCAATCAGCCCCAGCATTTT.

V gene TRBV7-6 combines with J gene TRBJ2-2; TRBD2 matches 13 bases. The CDR3 is 18 residues long. Germline V gene lookup returns CDR1 SGHVS and CDR2 FNYEAQ. V lost 3 bases to trimming and J lost 2 bases; unmatched junction nucleotides: 6. The CDR3 coding sequence is TGTGCCAGCAGCTTGAGACTAGCGGGGGGTCTTAACACCGGGGAGCTGTTTTTT. Its protein is CASSLRLAGGLNTGELFF. The whole variable domain, remainder taken from reference TRBV7-6 and TRBJ2-2, is GAGVSQSPRYKVTKRGQDVALRCDPISGHVSLYWYRQALGQGPEFLTYFNYEAQQDKSGLPNDRFSAERPEGSISTLTIQRTEQRDSAMYRCASSLRLAGGLNTGELFFGEGSRLTVL.

The CDR3 sequence: CASSLRTAGTEAFF. In nucleotides, the CDR3 is TGTGCCAGCAGCCTACGGACCGCGGGCACTGAAGCTTTCTTT. The chain couples TRBV11-2 to TRBJ1-1; no clear D gene. With 5 bases removed from V and 4 bases from J, the gap between germline ends came to 14 bases. The CDR3 runs to 14 residues. CDR1 and CDR2 (germline): SGHAT, FQNNGV.

The chain carries TRBV7-2 and TRBJ1-6, with D hard to call. With 5 bases removed from V and 6 bases from J, the gap between germline ends came to 11 bases. The germline gives CDR1 SGHTA, CDR2 FQGNSA. This CDR3 contains 14 residues. DNA of the CDR3: TGTGCCAGCAGCCCCCGCGCCGCTAATTCACCCCTCCACTTT. It specifies CASSPRAANSPLHF.

The rearrangement joins TRBV11-3 to TRBJ2-5, with D maybe TRBD1 (6 bases). The CDR3 length is 14 residues. Trimming shortened V by 3 bases and J by 5 bases, and 13 bases separated the two germline ends. CDR1 is SGHNT and CDR2 is YENEEA in the germline V gene. Here the CDR3 reads CASSFLQGRETQYF. The CDR3 nucleotides are TGTGCCAGCAGCTTCCTACAGGGAAGGGAGACCCAGTACTTC.

This clone was seen once. The chain has TRBV5-1 and TRBJ2-3; 9 nucleotides agree with TRBD2. The germline gives CDR1 SGHRS, CDR2 YFSETQ. This CDR3 comprises 19 residues. V was clipped by 4 bases and J by 0 bases; unmatched bases: 15. The CDR3 loop reads CASSRPAAGGYPSTDTQYF. In DNA, the CDR3 is TGCGCCAGCAGCCGCCCGGCAGCGGGGGGCTACCCTAGCACAGATACGCAGTATTTT.